Below, 14 T cell receptor beta chains from the same sample are listed, as sequenced in a study of cytomegalovirus exposure and HLA in healthy donors. A multiplex PCR was run with 60 Vbeta primers and 13 Jbeta primers. TCRdb's copy holds only in-frame clones and misses some; the assay was immunoSEQ multiplex PCR. The table lists tens of thousands of clones, less than 75% of them singletons. Sequenced sample: PBMCs. The receptors shown here come from a man aged 30-40 years in good health and CMV-seronegative.

This clone was seen more than once but under ten times. V is TRBV4-1 and J is TRBJ2-2, with TRBD2 as a possible D gene (5 bases). CDR3 size: 16 residues. V gave up 4 bases and J gave up 2 bases, with 14 bases separating them. Germline V gene lookup returns CDR1 MGHRA and CDR2 YSYEKL. CDR3 loop: CASSLTGLANTGELFF. CDR3 in DNA: TGCGCCAGCAGCCTCACTGGACTCGCCAACACCGGGGAGCTGTTTTTT.

The V gene is TRBV15, the J gene TRBJ1-1; 8 positions match TRBD1. Per germline, CDR1 LNHNV and CDR2 YYDKDF (reference sequence). V was pared by 1 base and J by 9 bases, with 7 bases of the junction left unmatched. The CDR3 extends over 14 amino acids. This CDR3 reads CATSRGQGAPKAFF. CDR3 bases: TGTGCCACCAGCAGAGGGCAGGGGGCCCCTAAAGCTTTCTTT.

The chain links TRBV4-1 to TRBJ1-2; D gene ambiguous. The CDR3 runs 15 residues. Trimming removed 4 bases from V and 1 base from J, with 13 bases in between. CDR1 MGHRA and CDR2 YSYEKL come from the germline V gene. CDR3 residues: CASSPTGGINYGYTF. CDR3 sequence (DNA): TGCGCCAGCAGCCCGACTGGAGGGATTAACTATGGCTACACCTTC.

This clone was counted a few times. V usage is TRBV19 and J usage is TRBJ1-1; D unclear. V shed 0 bases and J shed 5 bases, with 10 bases lying between them. In germline, CDR1 is LNHDA, CDR2 SQIVND (reference sequence). The CDR3 contains 14 residues. CDR3 loop: CASSIDLRGTEAFF. The CDR3 DNA reads as TGTGCCAGTAGTATAGATCTACGGGGTACTGAAGCTTTCTTT.

The chain joins TRBV10-3 to TRBJ2-2, with 10 bases fitting TRBD1. The CDR3 runs to 15 residues. Germline V gene sequence: CDR1 ENHRY, CDR2 SYGVKD. With 8 bases clipped from V and 7 bases from J, the junction kept 10 bases outside the gene matches. DNA for the CDR3: TGTGCCATCGCGACGACAGGGGGCATCGGCGGGGAGCTGTTTTTT. It codes for CAIATTGGIGGELFF.

The V and J genes are TRBV7-3 and TRBJ2-3, with 8 bases that match TRBD2. This CDR3 spans 16 amino acids. V dropped 2 bases and J dropped 3; count of bases not matched to a gene: 7. From germline, CDR1 is SGHTA and CDR2 FQGTGA. In nucleotides, the CDR3 is TGTGCCAGCAGCTTAGTAGCGGGGCCCAAAACAGATACGCAGTATTTT. Protein product: CASSLVAGPKTDTQYF.

The CDR3 sequence is CASSLPGSDEQFF. CDR3 DNA: TGTGCCAGCAGCTTGCCGGGAAGCGATGAGCAGTTCTTC. The chain recombines TRBV5-4 with TRBJ2-1; D might be TRBD2 (5 bases). V lost 1 base and J 8 bases, leaving 10 bases between the germline ends. Germline CDR1 SGHNT, CDR2 YYREEE (reference sequence). This CDR3 comprises 13 residues. Using reference TRBV5-4 and TRBJ2-1 for the parts outside the CDR3, the full variable domain is ETGVTQSPTHLIKTRGQQVTLRCSSQSGHNTVSWYQQALGQGPQFIFQYYREEENGRGNFPPRFSGLQFPNYSSELNVNALELDDSALYLCASSLPGSDEQFFGPGTRLTVL.

This clone was observed a handful of times. This sequence joins TRBV6-1 and TRBJ1-4; D ambiguous. This CDR3 is built from 15 residues. Trimming removed 1 base at V and 5 bases at J, with 11 bases between. Germline V gene data show CDR1 as MNHNS and CDR2 as SASEGT. The CDR3 sequence: CASSEGWRVNEKLFF. The DNA for the CDR3 is TGTGCCAGCAGTGAAGGTTGGCGGGTAAATGAAAAACTGTTTTTT.

This clone appeared a few times. The chain's CDR3 is CASSPPSLGRTEAFF. The CDR3 nucleotides read TGTGCCAGCTCACCACCCAGCCTCGGGAGGACTGAAGCTTTCTTT. V and J are TRBV18 and TRBJ1-1; no clear D gene. Germline V CDR1 and CDR2: KGHSH, LQKENI. The CDR3 contains 15 residues. V was cut by 0 bases and J by 5 bases, with 13 bases left in between.

The chain is built from TRBV10-3 and TRBJ1-1; tentative D call: TRBD1 (5 bases). V shed 6 bases and J shed 1 base, with 12 bases lying between them. CDR3 size: 14 residues. Germline lookup yields CDR1 ENHRY and CDR2 SYGVKD. CDR3 in amino acids: CAISQGGPNTEAFF. For the CDR3, the DNA is TGTGCCATCAGCCAGGGAGGGCCGAACACTGAAGCTTTCTTT.

This clone was detected only once. The chain recombines TRBV2 with TRBJ1-1, with D tentatively TRBD1 (5 bases). The CDR3 sequence is 16 residues long. Germline V gene sequence: CDR1 SNHLY, CDR2 FYNNEI. V lost 9 bases and J 0 bases, leaving 20 bases between the germline ends. The CDR3 region has the DNA TGTGCCAGGATTCTCGTGGGGCCGAGCTTGAACACTGAAGCTTTCTTT. Translating it yields CARILVGPSLNTEAFF.

V and J are TRBV4-3 and TRBJ2-7; TRBD1 matches at 11 bases. The CDR3 is 15 residues long. Germline V lookup: CDR1 LGHNA, CDR2 YSLEER. V gave up 5 bases and J gave up 2 bases; unmatched junction bases: 5. CDR3 protein: CASSYGTGGAYEQYF. CDR3 coding DNA: TGCGCCAGCAGCTACGGGACAGGGGGTGCCTACGAGCAGTACTTC.

This clone was counted between two and nine times. The chain carries TRBV6-5 and TRBJ1-1; TRBD1 aligns across 8 bases. V was clipped by 0 bases and J by 7 bases; unmatched bases: 7. CDR1 is MNHEY, CDR2 SVGAGI, per germline. The CDR3 contains 15 residues. CDR3 loop: CASSYSLDRGGEAFF. The CDR3 DNA sequence: TGTGCCAGCAGTTACTCCCTAGACAGGGGAGGTGAAGCTTTCTTT.

This chain links TRBV5-6 with TRBJ2-4, with D possibly TRBD2 on 5 matching bases. This CDR3 spans 15 amino acids. Germline V gene sequence: CDR1 SGHDT, CDR2 YYEEEE. V shed 3 bases and J shed 2 bases, with 12 bases lying between them. The CDR3: CASSSSGYPKNIQYF. The CDR3 DNA sequence: TGTGCCAGCAGCTCAAGCGGTTATCCCAAAAACATTCAGTACTTC.